This section outlines one T cell receptor beta chain sequence together with its context. Trimming at V came to 6 bases and at J to 6 bases, leaving 11 bases not matched to a gene. In germline, CDR1 is MDHEN, CDR2 SYDVKM. The CDR3 sequence is 15 residues long. Sequencing used immunoSEQ multiplex PCR; TCRdb keeps in-frame clones, though not all of them. The table records 67,000 or so clones, 88% of them present only once. This specimen belongs to a study of OX40 agonist ivuxolimab in advanced cancers. The material was CD4+ or CD8+ T cells sorted from blood, obtained in a trial of the OX40 agonist ivuxolimab. The receptor comes from an adult with an advanced solid tumor such as melanoma, head and neck, liver or kidney cancer. The chain is built from TRBV28 and TRBJ1-5; 7 bases line up with TRBD1. The CDR3: CASSARQGGTQPQHF. The CDR3 DNA reads TGTGCCAGCAGCGCCCGACAGGGAGGGACTCAGCCCCAGCATTTT.